These 14 T cell receptor beta chains came from one sample sequenced in a study of T cells in Graves' hyperthyroidism and ophthalmopathy. It was RNA transcripts that yielded the amplified TCR beta CDR3 regions. Primed by the HTBI set, a first-round RT-PCR was run on the TCR CDR3. TCRdb used MiXCR to reprocess the multiplex PCR reads, holding one entry per CDR3 protein. The table shows 400,000 to 550,000 distinct CDR3 sequences, with over 13% occurring only once. The sequenced material came from blood. The receptors shown here come from a woman younger than 35 with Graves' hyperthyroidism.

As concerns this clonotype: An end of the junction differs from the germline gene, which may be a read error. The chain is built from TRBV10-1 and TRBJ2-1; TRBD1 aligns across 9 bases. This CDR3 has 14 residues. The V gene's germline CDR1 is WNHNN and CDR2 SYGVQD (reference sequence). CDR3 amino acids: CTSSPGTGWNEQFF. CDR3 coding DNA: TGCACCAGCAGCCCCGGGACAGGGTGGAATGAGCAGTTCTTC.

This clonotype was seen repeatedly, ten times or more. V gene TRBV20-1 combines with J gene TRBJ2-3; 10 positions match TRBD2. Germline lookup yields CDR1 DFQATT and CDR2 SNEGSKA (reference sequence). V lost 0 bases to trimming and J lost 3 bases; unmatched junction nucleotides: 9. CDR3 size: 17 residues. CDR3 region: CSARDVLAGRGTDTQYF. DNA for the CDR3: TGCAGTGCTAGAGATGTACTAGCGGGAAGGGGAACAGATACGCAGTATTTT.

This clonotype has a handful of counts. The chain recombines TRBV6-2 or TRBV6-3 with TRBJ2-2; D may be TRBD1 or TRBD2 (5 bases each). V lost 8 bases to trimming and J lost 4 bases, with 17 bases between them. The CDR3 sequence is 15 residues long. Looked up from germline, CDR1 is MNHEY and CDR2 is SVGEGT. CDR3 nucleotides: TGTGCCAGCCAGATTGCAGGGACGGGCACCGGGGAGCTGTTTTTT. It is translated as CASQIAGTGTGELFF.

This clonotype was counted many times. The rearrangement links TRBV2 to TRBJ2-1; 12 positions agree with TRBD2. The germline gives CDR1 SNHLY, CDR2 FYNNEI. The CDR3 runs 16 residues. The V gene end was trimmed by 5 bases and the J gene end by 1 base; junction bases not matched to a gene: 3. The CDR3 here is CASSRLAGVSYNEQFF. DNA for the CDR3: TGTGCCAGCAGTCGACTAGCGGGAGTTTCCTACAATGAGCAGTTCTTC.

Many counts were recorded for this clonotype. V gene TRBV19 combines with J gene TRBJ1-1; D gene uncertain. The CDR3 is 13 residues long. Trimming took off 6 bases at V and 1 base at J, with 9 bases between the two ends. The V gene's germline CDR1 is LNHDA and CDR2 SQIVND (reference sequence). The CDR3 DNA reads as TGTGCCAGTAGCTCGACGGGGAACACTGAAGCTTTCTTT. It specifies CASSSTGNTEAFF.

The genes are TRBV30 and TRBJ2-1; no clear D. Germline assignment: CDR1 GTSNPN and CDR2 SVGIG (reference sequence). The CDR3 is 12 residues long. Trimming removed 3 bases at V and 9 bases at J, with 12 bases between. The chain's CDR3 is CAWSALSAEQFF. CDR3 in DNA: TGTGCCTGGAGCGCCCTGTCGGCTGAGCAGTTCTTC. Full variable domain (outside the CDR3, taken from reference TRBV30 and TRBJ2-1): SQTIHQWPATLVQPVGSPLSLECTVEGTSNPNLYWYRQAAGRGLQLLFYSVGIGQISSEVPQNLSASRPQDRQFILSSKKLLLSDSGFYLCAWSALSAEQFFGPGTRLTVL.

There are many counts of this clonotype. The chain recombines TRBV2 with TRBJ2-2; D unclear. Germline CDR1 and CDR2: SNHLY and FYNNEI. Trimming left V 2 bases short and J 1 base short, with 8 bases between. The CDR3 length is 15 residues. The CDR3 region is CASSERWGNTGELFF. DNA of the CDR3: TGTGCCAGCAGTGAAAGGTGGGGGAACACCGGGGAGCTGTTTTTT.

The table lists this clonotype with many counts. V is TRBV11-2 and J is TRBJ2-1; D possibly matches TRBD1 or TRBD2 (6 bases each). The CDR3 is made up of 13 amino acids. The V gene lost 1 base and the J gene lost 9 bases, with 10 bases spanning the gap. Germline loops: CDR1 SGHAT, CDR2 FQNNGV. The CDR3 sequence is CASSLGRGFEQFF. In nucleotides, the CDR3 is TGTGCCAGCAGCTTAGGGAGGGGGTTTGAGCAGTTCTTC. Supplemented by reference TRBV11-2 and TRBJ2-1, the full variable domain reads EAGVAQSPRYKIIEKRQSVAFWCNPISGHATLYWYQQILGQGPKLLIQFQNNGVVDDSQLPKDRFSAERLKGVDSTLKIQPAKLEDSAVYLCASSLGRGFEQFFGPGTRLTVL.

This chain connects TRBV12-3 or TRBV12-4 to TRBJ2-5, with D uncertain. The V gene lost 7 bases and the J gene lost 4 bases, with 19 bases spanning the gap. CDR3 length: 15 amino acids. The CDR3 loop reads CASTSAREWGETQYF. CDR3 nucleotides: TGTGCCAGCACCTCGGCGAGAGAATGGGGAGAGACCCAGTACTTC.

V and J are TRBV20-1 and TRBJ1-5; D may be TRBD1 (5 bases). CDR1 is DFQATT, CDR2 SNEGSKA, per germline (reference sequence). Trimming took 3 bases from V and 5 from J, leaving 14 bases between them. The CDR3 is 14 amino acids. For the CDR3, the DNA is TGCAGTGCTAGCCCTAAGGGCAGGGATCAGCCCCAGCATTTT. Translating gives CSASPKGRDQPQHF.

This clonotype came up many times. The rearrangement joins TRBV12-3 or TRBV12-4 to TRBJ1-1; TRBD1 is a possible D gene (6 bases). The CDR3 sequence is 16 residues long. V dropped 1 base and J dropped 6 bases, with 18 bases sitting between them. DNA of the CDR3: TGTGCCAGCAGTTTAGGACGGGGGGCCTTTAAGGCTGAAGCTTTCTTT. It is translated as CASSLGRGAFKAEAFF.

For this clonotype: Here the CDR3 omits its conserved ending phenylalanine or tryptophan, so a read error is the likely source. V is TRBV5-6 and J is TRBJ2-1; unclear D gene. The CDR3 has 13 residues. Germline V gives CDR1 SGHDT, CDR2 YYEEEE. Trimming cost V 4 bases and J 1 base, with 6 bases left between them. Here the CDR3 DNA reads TGTGCCAGCAGCCAAGCTTCCTACAATGAGCAGTTCCTC. The encoded protein is CASSQASYNEQFL.

The genes are TRBV7-8 and TRBJ2-3; no firm D call. The V gene's germline CDR1 is SGHVS and CDR2 FQNEAQ. The V and J ends lost 1 base and 2 bases respectively, with 13 bases between them. This CDR3 comprises 16 residues. The CDR3 DNA reads TGTGCCAGCAGCTTAGGTAGCCTGACCTCCACAGATACGCAGTATTTT. Translating gives CASSLGSLTSTDTQYF.

This clonotype was picked up many times. The chain employs TRBV30 and TRBJ1-1; no reliable D call. V lost 5 bases and J lost 5, with 12 bases in between. CDR1 and CDR2 from the germline V gene are GTSNPN and SVGIG (reference sequence). The CDR3 is 12 amino acids. The CDR3 nucleotides are TGTGCCTGGGGCTTGGTTTTGACTGAAGCTTTCTTT. Translation gives CAWGLVLTEAFF.